The table lists the clone carrying this T cell receptor beta chain with a count of one. Its antigen remains unidentified. A much larger clone lies one base from this, so it may be a read error. This record belongs to a study of post-analysis software for immune sequencing data. Study summary: The disease courses spanned relapsing-remitting, secondary progressive and progressive-relapsing forms of multiple sclerosis. Study-wide results and caveats: Samples prepared in the same batch strongly co-clustered by F measure. Versus controls, multiple sclerosis patients showed significantly lower diversity (normalized Chao1). With TRBV5-6, TRBV5-1 and TRBV20-1 included, a handful of TRBV segments were more frequent in patients than in controls.

Tagging with unique molecular identifiers was a feature of the TCR beta cDNA libraries. Each sample of about 0.95 to 10 million input T cells yielded around 500,000 cDNA molecules, so each molecule approximated one T cell. TCRdb fed the PCR reads into MiXCR, producing one record per CDR3 protein. The sample includes 350,000 to 450,000 distinct CDR3 sequences, approximately 38% seen only once; the top ten take 13%. The germline V and J ends were trimmed by 1 base and 7 bases, with 14 bases remaining between them. The CDR3 totals 16 residues. This TCR was recovered from a girl aged 10-17 years with multiple sclerosis. Sequencing used blood. The chain links TRBV12-3 or TRBV12-4 to TRBJ1-6, with a weak D call TRBD1 (6 bases). The CDR3 nucleotides are TGTGCCAGCAGTTTAGGAGCCCAGGGGACGAATTCACCCCTCCACTTT. Protein sequence: CASSLGAQGTNSPLHF.